This TCR beta chain appears in the sequencing data of a study of tumor-infiltrating lymphocytes in primary liver carcinoma (dated by TCRdb to about 2017). Study-wide context: Between late 2015 and early 2016, 5 or 6 patients in China with histopathologically diagnosed primary liver carcinoma had their tumors surgically resected. Hepatocellular carcinoma (four) or combined HCC and intrahepatic cholangiocarcinoma (one) was present in the five patients, who were three men and two women aged 30 to 69 years. The tumors of the five patients were staged as T1-T3 N0M0, with maximum diameters ranging from about 4 to 11 cm. Roughly 3.65 to 8 million productive TCRbeta reads were obtained per sample, and no significant difference in read depth was found between tissue types. For each liver tumor, the study sampled five regions along with adjacent normal tissue and blood, and applied TCRbeta repertoire sequencing, expression microarrays and whole-exome sequencing. A total of roughly 35 specimens from 5 patients, comprising 25 or so tumor regions, 5 adjacent noncancerous liver tissues and 5 peripheral blood samples, were covered by TCRbeta repertoire sequencing. Reproducibility between technical replicate repertoires was high, with correlation coefficients above 0.98 and mean shared-clone rates about 0.9. On the study overall, not on this receptor specifically: Because only the TCR beta chain was sequenced and unpaired alpha chains were not captured, true repertoire diversity is likely underestimated. A significantly larger repertoire fraction was made up by the top 250 clones in tumors than in blood (p = 0.039). Comparison of CD4+ and CD8+ T cell repertoires was precluded by the use of bulk unsorted samples. Only a few patients were included in the study, and the authors note that the findings should be validated in a larger study. Consistent with antigen-driven expansion, pairs of tumor regions showed higher repertoire overlap (mean roughly 35%) than either tumor-adjacent pairs (around 17%) or tumor-blood pairs (roughly 14%).

Notes on this clonotype: Its antigen target is currently unknown. A junction end diverges from the germline sequence, so it may reflect a read error.

TRIzol reagent was used to extract blood RNA from unsorted whole blood, while the DNeasy Blood & Tissue kit provided the germline DNA. Chronic HBV infection was present in the patients, and the patients were treatment-naive at sampling. Approximately 4.1 milliliters of peripheral blood were collected into K2EDTA tubes before surgery. CDR1 is given as SQVTM and CDR2 as ANQGSEA, both from the germline V gene. The CDR3 runs 16 amino acids, cysteine and phenylalanine included. The only DNA kept is the CDR3, 48 bases in frame from the first base. Using a constant-region primer and ProtoScript II reverse transcriptase, TCRbeta-specific cDNA was reverse-transcribed from 400 to 550 ng total RNA. Three nested multiplex PCR rounds, following a slightly modified ARM-PCR procedure, were used to build the TCRbeta libraries. Multiplex TRBV1-TRBV30 forward primers and a Cbeta reverse primer were used in the first two PCR rounds, each of which was run for around 10 cycles. Sample barcodes and Illumina adapters were added in a final 25-cycle PCR with Deep VentR polymerase. Before sequencing, amplicons between 200 and 500 bp were purified from gel using a QIAquick gel extraction kit. The TCRbeta amplicons were sequenced with 250-bp paired-end reads on an Illumina HiSeq 2500. In the source study's methods: To recover full CDR3 sequences, reads were quality-trimmed using Trimmomatic v0.33 and paired reads were then merged using FLASH v1.2.11. V, D and J germline segments were assigned to the rearranged TCRbeta sequences by MiGEC v1.2.1b. Clonotype statistics and Shannon-Wiener diversity indices were calculated with VDJtools v1.0.0. Except for diversity analysis, only each sample's 250 most abundant clonotypes were used in subsequent analyses to reduce sampling bias. In TCRdb, the public reads were trimmed at Q25 with fastp and aligned with MiXCR, with productive beta chains retained. CDR3 protein sequences are deduplicated, and each keeps its most common genes and DNA. The V and J calls shown here were made by TCRdb, not taken from the authors' results. This sample gives fewer than 350,000 distinct CDR3 sequences in total; 65% of them show up just once. Clones ranked in the top ten supply 6.5% of the sample.

The source is a man between 40 and 49 years old with primary liver carcinoma and hepatitis B virus infection. Recombination linked TRBV29-1 to TRBJ2-2; a tentative D match to TRBD1 spans 6 bases. Sequencing input: peripheral blood. The CDR3 sequence is CSVTGWAGLNTWELFF. In nucleotides, the sequence is TGCAGCGTTACAGGGTGGGCTGGTTTGAACACCTGGGAGCTGTTTTTT.